This T cell receptor beta chain appears in the sequencing data of a study of shared clonotypes between healthy human individuals. Looking at the study overall: Plates per donor: three CD4 naive, three CD4 memory, two CD8 naive, one CD8 memory.

Study-level results: A reduction in generation probabilities was seen for non-shared clonotypes relative to those shared by all four donors.

Generated by immunoSEQ multiplex PCR, the TCRdb table keeps only in-frame clones and is missing some. The data contain about 1,800,000 clones, 85% to 95% of them singletons. With regard to this clone: Its specificity is not known.

In the naive CD8 group, cells lacked CD45RO and were positively selected for CCR7, so terminally differentiated effector memory CD45RA+ cells were left out. CDR1 is MNHNS, CDR2 SASEGT, per germline. The CDR3 spans 13 residues. The germline V and J ends were trimmed by 5 bases and 6 bases, with 12 bases remaining between them. Sequenced sample: naive CD8+ T cells sorted from blood. This chain connects TRBV6-1 to TRBJ2-3; the D is unclear. This TCR was recovered from a man between 18 and 35 years old in good health. The CDR3 DNA is TGTGCCAGCAGTCCCCCACCTTGGGATACGCAGTATTTT. It specifies CASSPPPWDTQYF.